This T cell receptor beta chain was sequenced in a study of T cells in Graves' hyperthyroidism and ophthalmopathy. This CDR3 has 13 amino acids. Germline values: CDR1 LNHDA, CDR2 SQIVND (reference sequence). Trimming took 3 bases from V and 3 from J, leaving 8 bases between them. Exclusion of patients followed from uncontrolled infection, other autoimmune disease, pregnancy or lactation. A few counts support this clonotype. Amplification targeted TCR beta CDR3 regions from RNA transcripts. The TCR CDR3 first-round RT-PCR relied on the HTBI primer set. A single record per CDR3 protein comes from TCRdb applying MiXCR to the multiplex PCR reads. This sample yields a few hundred thousand distinct CDR3 sequences, of which approximately 14% are seen a single time; 30% belongs to the top ten.

The sequenced sample was blood. This TCR came from a woman between 50 and 59 years old with Graves' hyperthyroidism that later progressed to Graves' ophthalmopathy. The chain joins TRBV19 to TRBJ1-2, with D perhaps TRBD1 (5 bases). CDR3 bases: TGTGCCAGTAGTATCAGGACATACTATGGCTACACCTTC. It specifies CASSIRTYYGYTF.